Listed below are T cell receptor beta chains from one sample, sequenced in a study of T-cell reconstitution after alpha-beta-depleted transplantation in children. A single record per CDR3 protein comes from TCRdb applying MiXCR to the PCR reads. This table holds approximately 190,000 distinct CDR3 sequences, just under 6.5% found once. Sequenced material: PBMCs, taken before TCRalphabeta/CD19-depleted stem cell transplant. The receptor source for this set is a girl younger than two with combined immunodeficiency, due to receive a stem cell transplant. CDR3s leave out the opening cysteine and the closing phenylalanine or tryptophan. Each record gives: CDR3 protein, V gene, clone size, J gene. The size entry is marked missing in some rows and otherwise reads once, few, many or a size class.

CDR3: ASQVWGGTYNEQF
V: TRBV7-8
size: .
J: TRBJ2-1

CDR3: ASSLVTGLGAPGELF
V: TRBV5-1
size: many
J: TRBJ2-2

CDR3: ASSLWGSTYNEQF
V: TRBV12-3/TRBV12-4
size: many
J: TRBJ2-1

CDR3: ASSQEDRTFSGANVLT
V: TRBV4-3
size: many
J: TRBJ2-6

CDR3: SARIGGDQPQH
V: TRBV20-1
size: many
J: TRBJ1-5

CDR3: ASSVAGPQDGYT
V: TRBV9
size: .
J: TRBJ1-2

CDR3: ASSQDADRLYNEQF
V: TRBV4-3
size: many
J: TRBJ2-1

CDR3: ASSQGDLTSAGELF
V: TRBV3-1
size: many
J: TRBJ2-2

CDR3: ASSFDLGYGYT
V: TRBV5-1
size: many
J: TRBJ1-2

CDR3: ASSLSVGETQY
V: TRBV7-3
size: many
J: TRBJ2-5

CDR3: ASSLGHDSTGNTIY
V: TRBV5-1
size: .
J: TRBJ1-3

CDR3: ASSQDTNQPQH
V: TRBV3-1
size: many
J: TRBJ1-5

CDR3: ASSPSGVGEQY
V: TRBV14
size: many
J: TRBJ2-7

CDR3: AISRTAPSKNIQY
V: TRBV10-3
size: many
J: TRBJ2-4

CDR3: ASSARTSGITDTQY
V: TRBV5-4
size: many
J: TRBJ2-3

CDR3: AINDSAGELF
V: TRBV10-3
size: .
J: TRBJ2-2

CDR3: ASSLSGVGDPSYEQY
V: TRBV27
size: many
J: TRBJ2-7

CDR3: ASSLGLVATGELF
V: TRBV7-8
size: many
J: TRBJ2-2

CDR3: ASAETSYLDTQY
V: TRBV9
size: many
J: TRBJ2-3

CDR3: ASSFGTSGSTGELF
V: TRBV12-3/TRBV12-4
size: many
J: TRBJ2-2

CDR3: SASALGGTEYNEQF
V: TRBV20-1
size: .
J: TRBJ2-1

CDR3: SVEIDSAGTDTQY
V: TRBV29-1
size: many
J: TRBJ2-3

CDR3: ASMPGVTEAF
V: TRBV7-8
size: .
J: TRBJ1-1

CDR3: SATVQGVDTEAF
V: TRBV20-1
size: .
J: TRBJ1-1